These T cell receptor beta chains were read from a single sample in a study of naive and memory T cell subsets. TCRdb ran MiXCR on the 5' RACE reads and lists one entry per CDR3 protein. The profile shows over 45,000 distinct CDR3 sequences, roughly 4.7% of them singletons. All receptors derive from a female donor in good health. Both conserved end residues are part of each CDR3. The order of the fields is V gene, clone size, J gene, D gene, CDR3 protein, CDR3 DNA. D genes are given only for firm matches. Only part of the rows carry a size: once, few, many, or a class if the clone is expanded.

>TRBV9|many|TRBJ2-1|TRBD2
CASSPRTSGSYNEQFF
TGTGCCAGCAGCCCAAGGACTAGCGGGAGTTACAATGAGCAGTTCTTC
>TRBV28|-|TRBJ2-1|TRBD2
CASITGTSGYPEQFF
TGTGCCAGCATCACTGGGACTAGCGGGTATCCCGAGCAGTTCTTC
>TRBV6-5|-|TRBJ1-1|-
CASSYSGGDWGPMEAFF
TGTGCCAGCAGTTACTCGGGGGGGGATTGGGGGCCTATGGAAGCTTTCTTT
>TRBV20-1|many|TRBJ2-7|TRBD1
CSAVLQGARKEQYF
TGCAGTGCGGTCCTGCAGGGGGCGAGGAAGGAGCAGTACTTC
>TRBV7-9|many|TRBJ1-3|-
CASSPSGSGNTIYF
TGTGCCAGCAGCCCATCAGGGTCTGGAAACACCATATATTTT
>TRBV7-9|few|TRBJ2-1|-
CASSSGANSSSYNEQFF
TGTGCCAGCAGCTCGGGAGCGAATTCCAGCTCCTACAATGAGCAGTTCTTC
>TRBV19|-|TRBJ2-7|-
CASSTASHSYEQYF
TGTGCCAGTAGTACGGCCTCCCACTCCTACGAGCAGTACTTC
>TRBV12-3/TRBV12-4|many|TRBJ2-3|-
CASARFGTRPTDTQYF
TGTGCCAGCGCCCGGTTTGGGACAAGACCCACAGATACGCAGTATTTT
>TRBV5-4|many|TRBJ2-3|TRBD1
CASSLEAGTGDTQYF
TGTGCCAGCAGCTTGGAGGCGGGGACAGGGGATACGCAGTATTTT
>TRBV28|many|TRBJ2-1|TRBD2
CASSSPRLARSSYNEQFF
TGTGCCAGCAGTTCACCTCGACTAGCTAGGAGCTCCTACAATGAGCAGTTCTTC
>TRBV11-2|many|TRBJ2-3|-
CASSQSPTQYF
TGTGCCAGCAGCCAGTCACCTACGCAGTATTTT
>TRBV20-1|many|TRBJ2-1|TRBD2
CSAAASGSHNEQFF
TGCAGTGCTGCCGCTAGCGGGAGCCACAATGAGCAGTTCTTC
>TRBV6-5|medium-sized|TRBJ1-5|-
CATSPQGRQPQHF
TGTGCCACCTCCCCCCAGGGACGCCAGCCCCAGCATTTT
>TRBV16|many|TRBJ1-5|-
CASSQSYSWRSNQPQHF
TGTGCCAGCAGCCAATCGTACAGTTGGAGGAGCAATCAGCCCCAGCATTTT
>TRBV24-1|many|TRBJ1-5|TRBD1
CATSDSGTGNSNQPQHF
TGTGCCACCAGTGATTCCGGGACAGGGAATAGCAATCAGCCCCAGCATTTT
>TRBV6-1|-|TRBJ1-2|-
CASSETRTASHYGYTF
TGTGCCAGCAGTGAAACTAGGACAGCTTCTCACTATGGCTACACCTTC
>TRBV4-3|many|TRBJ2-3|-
CASSQERSTDTQYF
TGCGCCAGCAGCCAAGAACGCAGCACAGATACGCAGTATTTT
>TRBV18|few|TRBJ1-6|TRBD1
CASSLAGTGNSPLHF
TGTGCCAGCTCCCTCGCCGGGACAGGGAATTCACCCCTCCACTTT
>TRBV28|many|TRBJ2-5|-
CASSPGVRQETQYF
TGTGCCAGCAGTCCCGGGGTAAGACAAGAGACCCAGTACTTC
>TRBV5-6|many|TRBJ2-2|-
CASSSGYLGYTGELFF
TGTGCCAGCAGCTCCGGGTACTTGGGATACACCGGGGAGCTGTTTTTT
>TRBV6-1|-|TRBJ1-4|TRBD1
CATTTGADEKLFF
TGTGCCACCACAACAGGGGCGGATGAAAAACTGTTTTTT
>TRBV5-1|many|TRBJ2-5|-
CASSLQGRRETQYF
TGCGCCAGCAGCTTGCAGGGGAGAAGGGAGACCCAGTACTTC
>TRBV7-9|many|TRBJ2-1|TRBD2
CASSRGLAGDFNEQFF
TGTGCCAGCAGCCGTGGACTAGCGGGAGATTTCAATGAGCAGTTCTTC
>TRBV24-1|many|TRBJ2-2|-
CATPSGRNTGELFF
TGTGCCACCCCCTCGGGGCGGAACACCGGGGAGCTGTTTTTT
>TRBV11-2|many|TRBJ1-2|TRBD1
CASSSPLGQRKPYF
TGTGCCAGCAGCTCGCCCCTGGGACAGAGGAAGCCGTATTTC
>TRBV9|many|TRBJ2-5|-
CASSVQGTETQYF
TGTGCCAGCAGCGTACAGGGGACGGAGACCCAGTACTTC
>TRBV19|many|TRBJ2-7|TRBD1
CASSIAPGQGRYEQYF
TGTGCCAGTAGTATAGCTCCCGGACAGGGGCGGTACGAGCAGTACTTC
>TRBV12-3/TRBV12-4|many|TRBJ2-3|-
CASSLLGGDTQYF
TGTGCCAGCAGTTTATTAGGGGGGGATACGCAGTATTTT
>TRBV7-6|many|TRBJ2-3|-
CASSLVAGAADTQYF
TGTGCCAGCAGCTTAGTGGCAGGGGCCGCAGATACGCAGTATTTT
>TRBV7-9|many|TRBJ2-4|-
CASSFGERNIQYF
TGTGCCAGCAGCTTCGGGGAGAGGAACATTCAGTACTTC
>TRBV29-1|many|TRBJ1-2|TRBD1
CSVVRGQGNYGYTF
TGCAGCGTTGTGCGGGGACAGGGGAACTATGGCTACACCTTC
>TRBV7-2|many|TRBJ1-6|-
CASRTDYNSPLHF
TGTGCCAGCCGGACGGATTATAATTCACCCCTCCACTTT